The TCR beta chain described here comes from a study of cytomegalovirus exposure and HLA in healthy donors. Study-level results: Most of the TCR beta V segments (in an earlier analysis) were productive either about 87% or about 30% of the time. Researchers reported in a later analysis that a missense DCLRE1C variant was tied to TCR beta V- and J-gene trimming. Differences between HLA loci emerged in a later analysis of TCR association rates, with DRB1 most and HLA-C fewest.

Amplification used 60 Vbeta primers and 13 Jbeta primers. As processed by the authors: A follow-up analysis tallied about 88 million unique TCR beta chains, roughly 10 million shared. Clones were read by immunoSEQ multiplex PCR, and TCRdb kept only the in-frame ones, dropping some. The DNA was the basis for D and trimming; V, J and clone size are from that table. This table has some 130,000 clones, about 72% appearing once. Concerning this clone itself: Antigen specificity is unknown.

The sequenced material came from PBMCs. This sequence originates from a female donor in good health and CMV-seronegative.

CDR3 loop: CASSPSGHQETQYF. The CDR3 DNA follows: TGTGCCAGCAGCCCCTCCGGTCACCAAGAGACCCAGTACTTC. V usage is TRBV28 and J usage is TRBJ2-5; no definite D call. V lost 6 bases to trimming and J lost 0 bases, with 11 bases between them. The CDR3 length is 14 residues. Germline V gives CDR1 MDHEN, CDR2 SYDVKM.